This entry is about one TCR beta chain. Its matching antigen is unknown. Assay: immunoSEQ multiplex PCR; the TCRdb copy retains only in-frame clones and omits some. Here the sample spans about 30,000 clones, around 87% being singletons. Regarding time point: week 23, last vaccination. In the vaccine, a single dose held 300 ug of the mutant IDH1 20-mer peptide, along with topical imiquimod. This record belongs to a study of a mutant IDH1 vaccine in newly diagnosed glioma. As for the study in general: At weeks 1, 3, 5, 7, 11, 15, 19 and 23, patients received a vaccination, eight in all. Radiotherapy, temozolomide, or both had been given previously, and both were given to most.

The CDR3 has 14 residues. CDR1 is ENHRY, CDR2 SYGVKD, per germline. Trimming shortened V by 4 bases and J by 6 bases, and 15 bases separated the two germline ends. The specimen was PBMCs, collected from a glioma patient whose treatment included an IDH1 peptide vaccine. The V call is TRBV10-3, the J call TRBJ1-2, with D perhaps TRBD1 (5 bases). The sequence came from a man aged 35 to 55 with glioma. CDR3 coding DNA: TGTGCCATCAGTGGGGCCGGGGGGTCCGATGGCTACACCTTC. Protein sequence: CAISGAGGSDGYTF.